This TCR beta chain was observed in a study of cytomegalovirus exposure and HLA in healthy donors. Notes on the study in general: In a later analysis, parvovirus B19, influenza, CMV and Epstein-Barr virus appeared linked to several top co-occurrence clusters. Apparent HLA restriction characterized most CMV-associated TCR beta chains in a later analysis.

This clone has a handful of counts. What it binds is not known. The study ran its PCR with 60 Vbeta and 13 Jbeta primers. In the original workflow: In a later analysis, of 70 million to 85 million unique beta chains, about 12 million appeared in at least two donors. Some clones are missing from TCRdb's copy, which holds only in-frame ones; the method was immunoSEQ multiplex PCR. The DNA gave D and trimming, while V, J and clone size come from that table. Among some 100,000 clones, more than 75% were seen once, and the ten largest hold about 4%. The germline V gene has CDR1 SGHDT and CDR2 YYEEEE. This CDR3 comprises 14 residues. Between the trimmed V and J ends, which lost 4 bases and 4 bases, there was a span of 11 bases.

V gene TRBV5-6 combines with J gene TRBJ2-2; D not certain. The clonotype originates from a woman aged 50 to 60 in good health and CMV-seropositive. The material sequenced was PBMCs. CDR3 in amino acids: CASSEVRGTGELFF. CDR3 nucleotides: TGTGCCAGCAGCGAGGTCCGAGGCACCGGGGAGCTGTTTTTT.